The 2 T cell receptor delta chains reported below all come from one sample, sequenced in a study of fetal and pediatric gammadelta thymocytes. TCRdb re-analyzed the reads via CATT. The sample records approximately 150 delta-chain clones, approximately 10% being singletons. The specimen sequenced was Vgamma9Vdelta2 gamma-delta T cells from the thymus. The sample's subset: sorted CD3+gammadeltaTCR+Vgamma9+Vdelta2+ thymocytes. Receptors originate from a child who underwent cardiac surgery and was recorded as healthy.

This clone was counted only a few times. The protein in TCRdb stems from a much larger clone and differs at residue 4 from this DNA's translation, likely a read error; here the protein is translated from the DNA. This chain links TRDV2 with TRDJ1; 8 positions agree with TRDD3. TCRdb leaves out the J gene; it was filled in here by matching the DNA to germline. This CDR3 contains 17 residues. In germline, CDR1 is GEAIGNYY, CDR2 EKD. The V and J ends lost 4 bases and 0 bases, in that order; junction bases with no gene match: 12. DNA for the CDR3: TGTGCCTGTGAAACCGTAGCTGGGGGAGATTACACCGATAAACTCATCTTT. Protein: CACETVAGGDYTDKLIF.

By proportion, this clone is medium-sized (0.01 to 0.1%). Only one base separates this from a far larger clonotype, so it likely reflects a read error. This sequence joins TRDV2 and TRDJ1; 11 bases agree with TRDD3. The CDR3 runs to 18 residues. Germline assignment: CDR1 GEAIGNYY and CDR2 EKD. The CDR3 region has the DNA TGTGCCGGTGACGCGACCTGGGGGATACACTTAGACACCGATAAACTCATCTTT. Amino acid sequence: CAGDATWGIHLDTDKLIF.